This TCR beta chain was recorded in a study of CD8 T cells in ankylosing spondylitis. Study-level points and caveats: Some motif variants had been reported before (in reactive arthritis synovial fluid and blood). A CD8+ phenotype characterized the disease-linked clones, which were relatively rare in peripheral blood.

Trimming cost V 1 base and J 9 bases; bases outside gene matches: 9. CDR3 length: 15 amino acids. Germline V lookup: CDR1 SGHRS, CDR2 YFSETQ. TCR beta libraries were made by quantitative 5'-RACE with molecular barcodes. In TCRdb, the 5' RACE reads were re-called with MiXCR into one record per CDR3 protein. The repertoire holds some 54,000 distinct CDR3 sequences, with 7.4% as singletons. A word on this clonotype: Its antigen remains unknown.

The receptor's source is a female donor with ankylosing spondylitis or in good health (not recorded which). This rearrangement joins TRBV5-1 to TRBJ2-4, with TRBD1 identical over 8 bases. The material sequenced was blood, either unsorted or a sorted T cell fraction (not recorded which). DNA of the CDR3: TGCGCCAGCAGCTTGCTTCCGGGACAGGAATTCATTCAGTACTTC. Its protein is CASSLLPGQEFIQYF. Full variable domain (outside the CDR3, taken from reference TRBV5-1 and TRBJ2-4): KAGVTQTPRYLIKTRGQQVTLSCSPISGHRSVSWYQQTPGQGLQFLFEYFSETQRNKGNFPGRFSGRQFSNSRSEMNVSTLELGDSALYLCASSLLPGQEFIQYFGAGTRLSVL.